This T cell receptor (beta chain) originates from a study of low-dose radiotherapy and immunotherapy resistance in tumors. Study information: With 1 Gy per fraction every two weeks, Cohort 2 accumulated 13 Gy across 26 weeks. Intravenous ipilimumab 1 mg/kg every six weeks was given with nivolumab 240 mg every two weeks.

First-strand cDNA relied on TRAV- and TRBV-specific primers spanning alpha and beta chains. The authors amplified TCRs for approximately 20 PCR cycles with a constant-region primer and a V-primer adapter. In TCRdb, the reads were re-called with MiXCR into one record per CDR3 protein. The sample records 11,000 or so distinct CDR3 sequences, about 62% being singletons. Germline values: CDR1 SNHLY, CDR2 FYNNEI. This CDR3 contains 13 residues. V shed 7 bases and J shed 3 bases, with 12 bases lying between them. This receptor was obtained from a human donor with advanced metastatic prostate, ovarian, gallbladder or colorectal cancer (not recorded which). This table probably holds off-target reads from a library built for another chain. The chain has TRBV2 and TRBJ1-2, with D unclear. The CDR3 bases are TGTGCCAGCACCTCAACCCCCCACTATGGCTACACCTTC. Translation: CASTSTPHYGYTF.